The present TCR beta chain was sequenced within a study of monozygotic twins with cystic fibrosis. In the study overall: Libraries were built from approximately 3 micrograms of fragmented DNA using around 14 PCR cycles.

This CDR3 spans 15 amino acids. Looked up from germline, CDR1 is MNHNS and CDR2 is SASEGT. V was pared by 6 bases and J by 1 base, with 13 bases between. TCRdb's copy holds only in-frame clones and misses some; the assay was immunoSEQ multiplex PCR. This table has 13,000 to 15,000 clones, 75% to 90% appearing once. About this clone: Its antigen is not identified.

Whole-study findings and limits: Co-twins had the most similar V usage for 13 of 16 pairs, J for 8. Low clonality (median around 0.009) suggested a mostly naive repertoire.

The sequenced material came from blood. The chain joins TRBV6-1 to TRBJ1-5; D possibly corresponds to TRBD1 (5 bases). This clonotype was obtained from a boy aged 5-17 years with cystic fibrosis. The CDR3 sequence is CASRAPGESNQPQHF. The CDR3 region has the DNA TGTGCCAGCAGGGCCCCGGGGGAGAGCAATCAGCCCCAGCATTTT.